The 5 T cell receptor beta chains reported below all come from one sample, sequenced in a study of T cell repertoires in cytomegalovirus infection. TCRdb re-analysed the reads in MiXCR, keeping a single row per CDR3 protein. The top ten clones hold roughly two fifths of a sample with hundreds of thousands of distinct CDR3 sequences, about 42% of them seen once. These receptors lack a known antigen. Sequencing used cultured PBMCs, obtained from culture after CMV antigen stimulation. The receptors derive from a human donor in good health (CMV status not recorded). Some clones in this sample may be carry-over from other donors' samples.

The chain is built from TRBV4-1 and TRBJ2-7; possibly TRBD1 for D (6 bases). The CDR3 is made up of 17 amino acids. V shed 4 bases and J shed 3 bases, with 22 bases lying between them. Germline V CDR1 and CDR2: MGHRA, YSYEKL. This chain's CDR3 is CASSRTPAQTGRYEQYF. The CDR3 region has the DNA TGCGCCAGCAGCCGCACTCCGGCCCAGACAGGCCGCTACGAGCAGTACTTC.

The V and J genes are TRBV20-1 and TRBJ1-2; 7 bases agree with TRBD1. Germline V gene data show CDR1 as DFQATT and CDR2 as SNEGSKA (reference sequence). This CDR3 spans 16 amino acids. V was clipped by 1 base and J by 7 bases; unmatched bases: 15. The CDR3 loop is CSARGASLNPGGGYTF. The CDR3 nucleotides are TGCAGTGCTAGAGGAGCTTCGCTAAACCCAGGGGGTGGCTACACCTTC.

This chain uses TRBV20-1 with TRBJ1-1; D gene unclear. The germline V and J ends were trimmed by 6 bases and 2 bases, with 10 bases remaining between them. CDR3 length: 12 residues. CDR1 and CDR2 from the germline V gene are DFQATT and SNEGSKA (reference sequence). The CDR3 protein is CSAADGNTEAFF. The CDR3 DNA sequence: TGCAGTGCGGCGGACGGAAACACTGAAGCTTTCTTT.

This clonotype has more than one count but fewer than ten. V gene TRBV27 combines with J gene TRBJ1-5; D uncertain. CDR3 size: 14 residues. Deletions cut 2 bases from V and 6 bases from J, with 11 bases between. Germline values: CDR1 MNHEY, CDR2 SMNVEV (reference sequence). In DNA, the CDR3 is TGTGCCAGCAGTTTAAGGGCCTTTGGTCAGCCCCAGCATTTT. Its translation: CASSLRAFGQPQHF.

The gene calls are TRBV6-6 and TRBJ2-2; D remains ambiguous. With 6 bases removed from V and 6 bases from J, the gap between germline ends came to 11 bases. Germline CDR1 is MNHNY and CDR2 is SVGAGI (reference sequence). CDR3 length: 13 amino acids. This CDR3 is CASSNRASGELFF. The CDR3 DNA sequence: TGTGCCAGCAGCAACCGGGCCTCCGGGGAGCTGTTTTTT.